These T cell receptor beta chains were read from a single sample in a study of cytomegalovirus exposure and HLA in healthy donors. Repertoires were generated with immunoSEQ multiplex PCR, while TCRdb's copy carries only in-frame clones and drops some. The profile covers approximately 150,000 clones, with around four fifths appearing a single time and approximately 9.8% taken by the ten largest. Sequences were obtained from PBMCs. The receptors stem from a man younger than 30 in good health and CMV-seropositive. Both conserved end residues are part of each CDR3. D genes are given only for firm matches. Clone size is not always given. Where it is, it says once, few, many or a class for expanded clones.

J,size,V,D,CDR3,DNA
TRBJ2-6,.,TRBV4-2,TRBD1,CASSREQGSGANVLTF,TGTGCCAGCAGCCGCGAACAGGGGTCTGGGGCCAACGTCCTGACTTTC
TRBJ2-1,.,TRBV28,TRBD1,CASSYRGVRFF,TGTGCCAGCAGTTACAGGGGGGTTCGGTTCTTC
TRBJ1-6,.,TRBV6-5,.,CASTQTGFYSSPLHF,TGTGCCAGCACCCAGACAGGCTTCTATAGTTCACCCCTCCACTTT
TRBJ1-1,.,TRBV4-3,TRBD1,CASSQRRTGGTEAFF,TGCGCCAGCAGCCAACGCAGGACAGGGGGAACTGAAGCTTTCTTT
TRBJ1-2,.,TRBV30,TRBD1,CASTGGFSGYTF,TGTGCCTCGACAGGGGGCTTTAGTGGCTACACCTTC
TRBJ2-2,once,TRBV30,TRBD2,CGSNLSGRNTGELFF,TGTGGGTCTAACCTTAGCGGGAGAAACACCGGGGAGCTGTTTTTT
TRBJ2-1,.,TRBV28,.,CASSLDRRGHQQFF,TGTGCCAGCAGTTTAGATCGGAGGGGTCATCAGCAGTTCTTC
TRBJ2-5,.,TRBV29-1,TRBD2,CSVGLAGEETQYF,TGCAGCGTTGGGTTAGCGGGAGAAGAGACCCAGTACTTC
TRBJ2-2,.,TRBV5-4,TRBD2,CASSLSPGGTGELFF,TGTGCCAGCAGCTTAAGTCCGGGGGGGACCGGGGAGCTGTTTTTT
TRBJ1-2,.,TRBV5-5,.,CASSSPLSVSNYGYTF,TGTGCCAGCAGCTCACCTCTTTCAGTCTCTAACTATGGCTACACCTTC
TRBJ2-1,.,TRBV9,TRBD1,CASSAPLALKQGADEQFF,TGTGCCAGCAGCGCACCACTAGCCTTAAAACAGGGGGCTGATGAGCAGTTCTTC
TRBJ2-7,.,TRBV27,.,CASSPAGGYEQYF,TGTGCCAGCAGCCCGGCGGGCGGGTACGAGCAGTACTTC
TRBJ2-5,.,TRBV29-1,.,CSVVLVDETQYF,TGCAGCGTTGTCCTAGTTGACGAGACCCAGTACTTC
TRBJ2-7,.,TRBV28,TRBD1,CASRPGQGLYEQYF,TGTGCCAGCAGGCCGGGACAGGGTCTGTACGAGCAGTACTTC
TRBJ2-1,.,TRBV27,.,CASSSLSGPDLRDEQFF,TGTGCCAGCAGTTCACTCAGCGGGCCCGACCTGAGGGATGAGCAGTTCTTC
TRBJ2-5,.,TRBV28,TRBD1,CASSGLDRAYF,TGTGCCAGCAGTGGGTTGGACAGGGCCTACTTC
TRBJ2-1,.,TRBV9,TRBD2,CASSPTSGTYNEQFF,TGTGCCAGCAGCCCAACTAGCGGGACCTATAATGAGCAGTTCTTC
TRBJ1-1,.,TRBV2,.,CASSERVNTEAFF,TGTGCCAGCAGTGAACGGGTGAACACTGAAGCTTTCTTT
TRBJ1-1,.,TRBV25-1,.,CASSELLYTEAFF,TGTGCCAGCAGTGAGCTACTATACACTGAAGCTTTCTTT
TRBJ1-2,.,TRBV28,TRBD1,CASMRGRGYGYTF,TGTGCCAGCATGAGGGGGCGGGGCTATGGCTACACCTTC
TRBJ1-2,once,TRBV27,TRBD1,CASSQRLLQGAGGYTF,TGTGCCAGCAGCCAGCGCCTTTTACAGGGGGCGGGAGGCTACACCTTC
TRBJ2-7,.,TRBV2,.,CASGRPQGYEQYF,TGTGCCAGCGGAAGACCACAGGGCTACGAGCAGTACTTC
TRBJ2-7,.,TRBV6-1,TRBD2,CASTEPTSGSYEQYF,TGTGCCAGCACTGAGCCGACTAGCGGGAGTTACGAGCAGTACTTC
TRBJ1-6,.,TRBV27,.,CASSLSGTRNSPLHF,TGTGCCAGCAGCTTAAGCGGGACCAGGAATTCACCCCTCCACTTT
TRBJ2-1,once,TRBV7-9,TRBD2,CASSEDSGGPYNEQFF,TGTGCCAGCAGCGAAGATAGCGGGGGGCCGTACAATGAGCAGTTCTTC
TRBJ2-1,.,TRBV5-4,.,CASSLGLTSGWNEQFF,TGTGCCAGCAGCTTGGGATTGACTAGTGGATGGAATGAGCAGTTCTTC
TRBJ2-7,.,TRBV7-8,TRBD1,CASSLGTGSYEQYF,TGTGCCAGCAGCTTAGGGACAGGGTCCTACGAGCAGTACTTC
TRBJ2-7,few,TRBV6-5,TRBD1,CASSSRDRGLYEQYF,TGTGCCAGCAGTTCCCGGGACAGGGGGCTCTACGAGCAGTACTTC